These T cell receptor beta chains were read from a single sample in a study of cytomegalovirus exposure and HLA in healthy donors. TCRdb keeps only in-frame clones here, not all; method: immunoSEQ multiplex PCR. The sample records some 120,000 clones, about 69% being singletons. Sequenced input: PBMCs. These receptors were taken from a woman between 18 and 30 years old in good health and CMV-seronegative. Each CDR3 is given with its conserved first and last residue. A clone size is listed for some rows: how often the clone was seen (once, few, many), or a class if it is expanded.

CDR3 length: 16; clone size: -; V gene: TRBV28; CDR3 protein: CASTSGRSSANYGYTF
CDR3 length: 12; clone size: -; V gene: TRBV2; CDR3 protein: CASSVLVETQYF
CDR3 length: 15; clone size: -; V gene: TRBV15; CDR3 protein: CATSRDWGVDTEAFF
CDR3 length: 11; clone size: -; V gene: TRBV29-1; CDR3 protein: CSVDNGYGYTF
CDR3 length: 13; clone size: -; V gene: TRBV28; CDR3 protein: CASSPRRGTEAFF
CDR3 length: 14; clone size: -; V gene: TRBV5-1; CDR3 protein: CASSQDRFQETQYF
CDR3 length: 16; clone size: -; V gene: TRBV13; CDR3 protein: CASSRTGGANTGELFF
CDR3 length: 17; clone size: few; V gene: TRBV7-6; CDR3 protein: CASSLDSGGAGANEAFF
CDR3 length: 12; clone size: -; V gene: TRBV5-6; CDR3 protein: CASRSRVTEAFF
CDR3 length: 14; clone size: -; V gene: TRBV6-5; CDR3 protein: CASSLRGVNQPQHF
CDR3 length: 14; clone size: once; V gene: TRBV13; CDR3 protein: CASSFRDSQETQYF
CDR3 length: 15; clone size: few; V gene: TRBV6-6; CDR3 protein: CASSFGQATNQPQNF
CDR3 length: 12; clone size: -; V gene: TRBV7-2; CDR3 protein: CASSLGVQPQHF
CDR3 length: 15; clone size: -; V gene: TRBV27; CDR3 protein: CASSLWAGNHSPLHF
CDR3 length: 14; clone size: -; V gene: TRBV4-2; CDR3 protein: CASSQESRTGVQYF
CDR3 length: 11; clone size: few; V gene: TRBV19; CDR3 protein: CASSTWPGYTF
CDR3 length: 17; clone size: -; V gene: TRBV30; CDR3 protein: CAWSVLARGFYNSPLHF
CDR3 length: 15; clone size: -; V gene: TRBV5-5; CDR3 protein: CASSPRQRSIYEQYF
CDR3 length: 14; clone size: -; V gene: TRBV5-4; CDR3 protein: CASSLDRMNTEAFF
CDR3 length: 11; clone size: -; V gene: TRBV30; CDR3 protein: CAWNRADGYTF
CDR3 length: 12; clone size: -; V gene: TRBV5-1; CDR3 protein: CASSRREETQYF
CDR3 length: 16; clone size: -; V gene: TRBV4-1; CDR3 protein: CASSQEGGLVTDTQYF
CDR3 length: 13; clone size: -; V gene: TRBV30; CDR3 protein: CAWSVSIRLEAFF
CDR3 length: 15; clone size: once; V gene: TRBV6-5; CDR3 protein: CASSATGGAYNEQFF
CDR3 length: 16; clone size: -; V gene: TRBV27; CDR3 protein: CASSFSDRGLNSPLHF
CDR3 length: 11; clone size: -; V gene: TRBV29-1; CDR3 protein: CSVAQTDTQYF
CDR3 length: 15; clone size: few; V gene: TRBV1; CDR3 protein: CTSSPDPKRNSPLHF
CDR3 length: 13; clone size: -; V gene: TRBV2; CDR3 protein: CASGQGGTDTQYF
CDR3 length: 19; clone size: -; V gene: TRBV4-1; CDR3 protein: CASSQDRAFGTGRYNEQFF
CDR3 length: 16; clone size: -; V gene: TRBV6-6; CDR3 protein: CASSVDRGPRRHFQYF